This T cell receptor (beta chain) came from a study of blood T cells in healthy people across ages. Primers used in a second PCR of about 6 to 12 cycles were a sample-barcoded 5' primer and a J-beta primer mix. TCRdb recomputed calls from the 5' RACE reads with MiXCR, one row per CDR3 protein. This table has roughly 1.9 million distinct CDR3 sequences, about 39% appearing once. The CDR3 runs to 16 residues. The germline V gene encodes CDR1 SGHTA and CDR2 FQGNSA. V lost 1 base, J lost 1 base, and 13 bases lay in between. This clonotype was seen just once. Material for sequencing was blood. V is TRBV7-2 and J is TRBJ1-1; TRBD1 might be the D (5 bases). The sequence was obtained from a human donor in good health. This CDR3 reads CASSLDGPGRNTEAFF. The CDR3 DNA reads TGTGCCAGCAGCTTAGATGGTCCAGGGAGGAACACTGAAGCTTTCTTT.